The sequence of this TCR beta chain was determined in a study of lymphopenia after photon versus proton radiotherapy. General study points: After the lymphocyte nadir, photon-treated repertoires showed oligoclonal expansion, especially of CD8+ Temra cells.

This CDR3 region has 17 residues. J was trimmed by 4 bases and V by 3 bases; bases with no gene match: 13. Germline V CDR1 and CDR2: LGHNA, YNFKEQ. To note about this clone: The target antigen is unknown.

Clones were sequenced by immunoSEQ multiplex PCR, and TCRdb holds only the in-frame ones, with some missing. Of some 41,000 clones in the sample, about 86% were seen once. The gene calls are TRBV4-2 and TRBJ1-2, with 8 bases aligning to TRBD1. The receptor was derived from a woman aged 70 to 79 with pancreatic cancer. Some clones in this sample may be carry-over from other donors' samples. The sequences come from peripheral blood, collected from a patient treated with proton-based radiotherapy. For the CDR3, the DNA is TGTGCCAGCAGCCACCCCGCGGACAGGGTCGGTAGCTATGGCTACACCTTC. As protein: CASSHPADRVGSYGYTF.